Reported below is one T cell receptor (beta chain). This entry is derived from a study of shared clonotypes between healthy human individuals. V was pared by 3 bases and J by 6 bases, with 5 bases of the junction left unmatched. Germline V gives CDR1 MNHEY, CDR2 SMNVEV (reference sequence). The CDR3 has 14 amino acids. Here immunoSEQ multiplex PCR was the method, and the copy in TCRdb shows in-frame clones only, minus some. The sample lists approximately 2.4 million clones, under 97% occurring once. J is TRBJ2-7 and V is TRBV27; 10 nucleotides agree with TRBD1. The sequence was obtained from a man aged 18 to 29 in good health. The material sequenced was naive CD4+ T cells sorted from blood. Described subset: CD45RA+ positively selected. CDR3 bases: TGTGCCAGCAGTTTCCGGGACAGGGGAGCCGAGCAGTACTTC. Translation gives CASSFRDRGAEQYF.